This is a list of T cell receptor beta chains from one sample in a study of blood T cell repertoires in COVID-19. Generated by immunoSEQ multiplex PCR, the TCRdb table keeps only in-frame clones and is missing some. The sample has about 99,000 clones; around 87% are singletons. Input material: peripheral blood. The receptors were gathered from a man aged 50 to 60 with acute or convalescent COVID-19. CDR3s include the opening cysteine and the closing phenylalanine or tryptophan. A D gene is named only where the DNA matches it firmly. Some rows have no size entry. The others give once, few or many, or a class for an expanded clone.

V gene	J gene	CDR3 length	clone size	D gene	CDR3 protein	CDR3 DNA
TRBV6-5	TRBJ2-7	12	-	-	CASRGPTYEQYF	TGTGCCAGCAGGGGCCCCACCTACGAGCAGTACTTC
TRBV27	TRBJ2-7	14	-	TRBD1	CASPEGDRGSEQYF	TGTGCCAGTCCAGAGGGGGACAGGGGGAGCGAGCAGTACTTC
TRBV5-1	TRBJ1-6	15	-	-	CASSLAGIERSPLHF	TGCGCCAGCAGCTTGGCCGGCATCGAGAGGTCACCCCTCCACTTT
TRBV6-1	TRBJ2-1	15	-	TRBD2	CASSEFITSGSDPFF	TGTGCCAGCAGTGAATTCATAACTAGCGGGAGTGATCCGTTCTTC
TRBV7-6	TRBJ2-7	16	-	-	CASSSTGGAASYEQYF	TGTGCCAGCAGTTCAACGGGTGGGGCAGCCTCCTACGAGCAGTACTTC
TRBV10-3	TRBJ1-1	14	-	TRBD1	CAINTDRRNTEAFF	TGTGCCATCAACACGGACAGGAGGAACACTGAAGCTTTCTTT
TRBV28	TRBJ2-7	14	-	TRBD2	CATVAGGAWWEQYF	TGTGCCACCGTAGCGGGAGGAGCCTGGTGGGAGCAGTACTTC
TRBV4-2	TRBJ1-3	21	few	-	CASSQELLVAGRLNSGNTIYF	TGTGCCAGCAGCCAAGAACTTTTAGTGGCAGGGCGACTGAACTCTGGAAACACCATATATTTT
TRBV5-8	TRBJ2-2	19	-	-	CASSLGQGGPPANTGELFF	TGTGCCAGCAGCTTGGGCCAGGGAGGTCCCCCCGCGAACACCGGGGAGCTGTTTTTT
TRBV28	TRBJ2-1	16	-	TRBD2	CASGNRGGREVAEQFF	TGTGCCAGCGGCAACCGGGGCGGGAGGGAGGTAGCTGAGCAGTTCTTC
TRBV11-2	TRBJ2-3	16	-	TRBD2	CASSLREAGRPDTQYF	TGTGCCAGCAGCTTACGGGAGGCAGGGAGACCAGATACGCAGTATTTT
TRBV5-5	TRBJ2-7	15	-	-	CASSLGQNSIFEQYF	TGTGCCAGCAGCTTGGGACAGAACAGCATTTTCGAGCAGTACTTC
TRBV13	TRBJ2-3	13	few	-	CASSFGLTDTQYF	TGTGCCAGCAGCTTCGGTCTCACAGATACGCAGTATTTT
TRBV6-5	TRBJ1-6	13	once	TRBD1	CASGTGIDSPLHF	TGTGCCAGCGGGACAGGGATAGATTCACCCCTCCACTTT
TRBV5-4	TRBJ1-6	15	-	-	CASSLSPSGNSPLHF	TGTGCCAGCAGCTTGAGTCCTAGCGGCAATTCACCCCTCCACTTT
TRBV3-1/TRBV3-2	TRBJ1-5	15	-	-	CASSASRDGNQPQHF	TGTGCCAGCAGCGCATCCAGGGATGGCAATCAGCCCCAGCATTTT
TRBV7-2	TRBJ2-1	18	-	TRBD2	CASQRGGLAGGSYNEQFF	TGTGCCAGTCAAAGGGGCGGGCTAGCGGGAGGTTCCTACAATGAGCAGTTCTTC
TRBV9	TRBJ2-7	15	-	-	CASSEGAANSYEQYF	TGTGCCAGCAGCGAAGGGGCCGCGAACTCCTACGAGCAGTACTTC
TRBV28	TRBJ2-7	15	-	-	CASSFPGLGIYEQYF	TGTGCCAGCAGTTTTCCAGGGCTCGGCATCTACGAGCAGTACTTC
TRBV5-1	TRBJ2-1	17	-	TRBD2	CASSDLAGGPSYNEQFF	TGCGCCAGCAGCGACCTAGCGGGAGGGCCTTCCTACAATGAGCAGTTCTTC
TRBV30	TRBJ2-2	11	few	-	CAWSLTGELFF	TGTGCCTGGAGTCTCACCGGGGAGCTGTTTTTT
TRBV5-4	TRBJ2-1	19	-	-	CASSHTLVTDSSSYNEQFF	TGTGCCAGCAGCCATACTCTCGTTACCGACTCTAGCTCCTACAATGAGCAGTTCTTC
TRBV28	TRBJ2-1	18	-	-	CASSSYITREYSYNEQFF	TGTGCCAGCAGTTCCTATATCACTCGGGAGTATTCCTACAATGAGCAGTTCTTC
TRBV5-1	TRBJ1-3	13	-	-	CASRREPGNTIYF	TGCGCCAGCCGCAGGGAACCTGGAAACACCATATATTTT
TRBV9	TRBJ2-1	14	-	-	CASSAPGVFSEQFF	TGTGCCAGCAGCGCCCCGGGAGTTTTCAGTGAGCAGTTCTTC
TRBV9	TRBJ1-6	15	-	TRBD1	CASSADRATGSPLHF	TGTGCCAGCAGCGCCGACAGGGCGACGGGTTCACCCCTCCACTTT
TRBV6-2/TRBV6-3	TRBJ1-2	15	-	-	CASIPWATSGYGYTF	TGTGCCAGCATCCCATGGGCGACCTCGGGATATGGCTACACCTTC
TRBV11-2	TRBJ2-7	14	-	-	CASSLEPTSNEQYF	TGTGCCAGCAGCTTAGAGCCTACTAGTAACGAGCAGTACTTC
TRBV6-5	TRBJ1-4	15	-	TRBD1	CASNRQGMGNEKLFF	TGTGCCAGCAATCGACAGGGGATGGGTAATGAAAAACTGTTTTTT
TRBV5-1	TRBJ1-5	14	-	-	CASSPGQSNQPQHF	TGCGCCAGCAGCCCCGGACAGAGCAATCAGCCCCAGCATTTT
TRBV5-1	TRBJ2-2	14	-	-	CASSLGRSTGELFF	TGCGCCAGCAGCTTGGGAAGGAGCACCGGGGAGCTGTTTTTT
TRBV24-1	TRBJ2-1	14	-	-	CATSVQSRVNEQFF	TGTGCCACCAGTGTTCAGAGCAGGGTCAATGAGCAGTTCTTC
TRBV5-8	TRBJ2-1	15	-	-	CASSFLGVSYNEQFF	TGTGCCAGCAGCTTCTTGGGAGTTTCCTACAATGAGCAGTTCTTC
TRBV2	TRBJ2-7	14	-	-	CASSKGRDTYEQYF	TGTGCCAGCAGTAAGGGCCGGGACACCTACGAGCAGTACTTC
TRBV7-9	TRBJ2-3	14	-	-	CASSLTGVTDTQYF	TGTGCCAGCAGCTTAACGGGGGTCACAGATACGCAGTATTTT
TRBV6-5	TRBJ1-5	11	once	-	CASSPTGSQHF	TGTGCCAGCAGTCCGACCGGGTCCCAGCATTTT
TRBV19	TRBJ2-5	16	-	-	CASSIDPKSTQETQYF	TGTGCCAGTAGTATAGATCCTAAAAGTACCCAAGAGACCCAGTACTTC
TRBV28	TRBJ2-5	16	-	TRBD1	CASSLTGDSEGETQYF	TGTGCCAGCAGTTTAACAGGGGACAGTGAGGGAGAGACCCAGTACTTC
TRBV9	TRBJ2-7	11	-	-	CASSATGEQYF	TGTGCCAGCAGTGCCACGGGCGAGCAGTACTTC
TRBV30	TRBJ1-2	14	-	TRBD1	CAWRRTGENYGYTF	TGTGCCTGGAGGAGGACAGGGGAAAACTATGGCTACACCTTC
TRBV9	TRBJ1-3	15	-	-	CASSVGQISGNTIYF	TGTGCCAGCAGCGTAGGACAGATCTCTGGAAACACCATATATTTT
TRBV12-3/TRBV12-4	TRBJ1-5	13	-	-	CASTLEGAQPQHF	TGTGCCAGCACCTTGGAAGGGGCTCAGCCCCAGCATTTT
TRBV19	TRBJ2-2	15	once	TRBD1	CASSILTGVSGELFF	TGTGCCAGTAGTATACTGACAGGGGTTAGCGGGGAGCTGTTTTTT
TRBV5-4	TRBJ1-2	14	-	-	CASSLDQGIYGYTF	TGTGCCAGCAGCTTGGATCAGGGGATATATGGCTACACCTTC
TRBV9	TRBJ1-3	15	medium-sized	-	CASSVHSSSGNTIYF	TGTGCCAGCAGCGTCCACAGTAGCTCTGGAAACACCATATATTTT
TRBV7-9	TRBJ2-1	13	-	-	CASSLGQLNEQFF	TGTGCCAGCAGCTTAGGACAGCTTAATGAGCAGTTCTTC
TRBV9	TRBJ2-7	12	once	-	CASQGSSYEQYF	TGTGCCAGCCAGGGTAGCTCCTACGAGCAGTACTTC
TRBV10-3	TRBJ1-6	14	-	TRBD1	CAIRGQVGNSPLHF	TGTGCCATCAGGGGACAGGTGGGGAATTCACCCCTCCACTTT
TRBV24-1	TRBJ1-5	18	-	TRBD1	CATRPNLPDRGFTQPQHF	TGTGCCACCAGACCAAACCTCCCGGACAGGGGGTTTACTCAGCCCCAGCATTTT
TRBV5-1	TRBJ2-5	16	-	-	CASSLGGRRDQETQYF	TGCGCCAGCAGCTTGGGGGGCCGGAGGGACCAAGAGACCCAGTACTTC
TRBV2	TRBJ2-7	12	-	TRBD1	CASRVGGNEQYF	TGTGCCAGCAGGGTAGGGGGCAACGAGCAGTACTTC
TRBV11-2	TRBJ2-1	13	-	-	CASSLVLYNEQFF	TGTGCCAGCAGCTTAGTCCTTTACAATGAGCAGTTCTTC
TRBV4-1	TRBJ2-1	16	-	-	CASSQDPGRGGDEQFF	TGCGCCAGCAGCCAAGATCCGGGACGGGGCGGGGATGAGCAGTTCTTC
TRBV27	TRBJ2-1	15	once	TRBD2	CASSGLAGVDNEQFF	TGTGCCAGCAGTGGACTAGCGGGAGTTGACAATGAGCAGTTCTTC
TRBV5-1	TRBJ2-5	16	-	TRBD2	CASSLVTSGPQETQYF	TGCGCCAGCAGCTTGGTGACTAGCGGACCTCAAGAGACCCAGTACTTC